This T cell receptor beta chain was identified in a study of T cell responses to AZD1222 COVID-19 vaccine. Regarding the study as a whole: Spike was spanned by vaccine-associated CD4 TCRs, with dominance at 160-218 and 743-854.

Note on this clone: The antigen remains undetermined.

Profiling relied on immunoSEQ multiplex PCR, and the TCRdb table lists in-frame clones only, not all of them. The sample yields about 80,000 clones, 91% seen once. V gave up 0 bases and J gave up 15 bases; unmatched junction bases: 8. Looked up from germline, CDR1 is MNHNY and CDR2 is SVGAGI (reference sequence). CDR3 length: 13 amino acids. The sequencing here drew on peripheral blood, taken 28 days after the second AZD1222 dose. The TCR was taken from an adult who received the AZD1222 COVID-19 vaccine. The J gene is TRBJ1-3, the V gene TRBV6-6, with 7 bases matching TRBD1. DNA for the CDR3: TGTGCCAGCAGTTACTCCCGGGACAGCCTGGGATATTTT. This gives the protein CASSYSRDSLGYF.